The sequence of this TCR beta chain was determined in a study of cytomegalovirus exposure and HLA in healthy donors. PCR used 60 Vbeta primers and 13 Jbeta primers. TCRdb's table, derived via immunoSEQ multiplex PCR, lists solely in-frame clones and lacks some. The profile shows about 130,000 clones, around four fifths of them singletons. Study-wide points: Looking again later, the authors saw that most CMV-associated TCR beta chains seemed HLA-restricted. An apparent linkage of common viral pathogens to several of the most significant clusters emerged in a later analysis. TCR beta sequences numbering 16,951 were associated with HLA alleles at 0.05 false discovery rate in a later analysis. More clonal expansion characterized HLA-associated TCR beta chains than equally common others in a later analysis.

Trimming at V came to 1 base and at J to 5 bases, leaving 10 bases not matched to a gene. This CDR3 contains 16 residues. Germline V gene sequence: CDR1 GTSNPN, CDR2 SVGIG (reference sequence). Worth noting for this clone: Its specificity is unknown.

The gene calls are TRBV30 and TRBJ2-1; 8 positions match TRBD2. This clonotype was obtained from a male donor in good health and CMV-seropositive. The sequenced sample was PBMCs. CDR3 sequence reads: CAWSGGGRLLNNEQFF. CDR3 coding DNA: TGTGCCTGGAGTGGAGGCGGGAGGCTTTTAAACAATGAGCAGTTCTTC.